The T cell receptor beta chain under discussion was sequenced for a study of shared clonotypes between healthy human individuals (TCRdb year 2020). Notes on the research overall: The cohort comprised two women and a few men aged 18 to 49 years. For each donor, CD4 naive and CD4 memory were each run on three plates, CD8 naive on two plates, and CD8 memory on one plate. To estimate repertoire size and how much clonotypes are shared between individuals, the study performed deep sequencing of blood TCR repertoires from a handful of healthy adults. To increase sequencing depth and limit assay-specific biases, TCR repertoire library preparation and sequencing were carried out by different laboratories using diverse techniques. Leukapheresis yielded between about 0.85 and 10 billion PBMCs per donor. The research as a whole found: Naive subsets generally had larger estimated clonotype richness than memory subsets did. Based on pairwise subsampling, the degree of clonotype sharing among donors was expected to be affected by sequencing depth. Even with the large sequencing depth, rarefaction of the sorted-subset datasets indicated that sequencing was incomplete. Clonotypes shared by all four sorted-subset donors showed higher generation probabilities than non-shared clonotypes. Approximately 5% of naive CD4, approximately 3.7% of naive CD8, 2% to 2.5% of memory CD4, and approximately 0.39% of memory CD8 clonotypes were shared across several donors. The genetic and exposure-history diversity represented was limited by the small number of donors. Sampling was restricted to blood, and TCR repertoires in tissues likely differ from the TCR repertoires found in blood.

A word on this clone: Its cognate antigen has yet to be identified. No quality values exist for individual bases; no much larger clone is one base distant.

Using the deep immunoSEQ assay, multiplex PCR amplified TCR CDR3 regions from genomic DNA. For each cell subset, the extracted genomic DNA was distributed evenly across all wells of several immunoSEQ 96-well plates, and each plate served as one replicate. For sorted subsets, 150 to 250 ng of genomic DNA, equivalent to 25,000 to 35,000 T cell genomes, went into each replicate PCR. Purified libraries were measured with a Qubit 3.0 fluorometer, size-checked on a Bioanalyzer 2100, and measured again with the KAPA Library Quantification kit. Every immunoSEQ 96-well plate was sequenced on a separate single-read 150-cycle Illumina NextSeq 550 flow cell. In the authors' own workflow: Because only junctional sequences without quality scores were contained in the immunoSEQ output, filtering matching that applied to full-length reads could not be performed. To assign V/J genes and CDR3, sequences were annotated using PyIR, a Python wrapper for IgBLAST v1.9, with IMGT germline references. Reads were removed for weak V/J assignments (E-value above 1e-6), missing CDR3, stop codons, out-of-frame junctions, or ambiguous translated residues. V3J clonotypes were defined by identical inferred V gene, J gene, and CDR3 amino acid sequence. Percentage overlap between repertoires was computed as shared unique clonotypes divided by the size of the smaller repertoire. Richness of each repertoire was evaluated using RTK rarefaction, the Chao1 estimator, and Recon v2.1 estimates of unobserved clonotypes. Generation probabilities for all TCRbeta clonotypes obtained by the gDNA method from a handful of donors were computed using OLGA. Not all clones reach the TCRdb copy of this immuneACCESS table, which keeps in-frame sequences only. Checked studies attribute under half of the gap to unresolved V genes and leave the rest unexplained. D and trimming were read from the DNA, whereas the V and J calls and clone size are those reported in that table. The sample records about 2.2 million clones, 93% of which are singletons. Together, the top ten hold under 2% of the sample.

The CDR3 runs 16 residues from the cysteine to the phenylalanine. Only the CDR3 DNA stays, 48 bases, in frame from base 1. Sequences PRHDT (CDR1) and FYEKMQ (CDR2) are obtained from the germline V gene (reference sequence). Germline trimming amounts to 4 bases on V and 2 bases on J, with 10 as the count of junction bases outside the gene matches. CD8 naive samples consisted of CD45RO-negative cells that were positively selected for CCR7, yielding a CD45RA+CCR7+ population without TemRA cells. The donors were healthy, HIV-negative adults with no recently reported acute infections or vaccinations. All donors were Caucasian adults living in Nashville, Tennessee, USA. After blood collection by leukapheresis, PBMCs were isolated using Ficoll-Histopaque density gradient centrifugation and then cryopreserved in the vapor phase of liquid nitrogen. Analytical flow cytometry was used to check the purity and quantity of each magnetically sorted T cell population. Genomic DNA was isolated from each sorted fraction and quantified by UV absorbance on a Nanodrop 2000c.

The source is a man between 18 and 29 years old in good health. Some clones in this sample may be carry-over from other donors' samples. The V and J genes are TRBV13 and TRBJ2-5; TRBD2 matches 7 bases in the middle. Sequencing was carried out using naive CD8+ T cells from PBMCs. In light of the paper, this sample's cell subset or site label describes: CD45RA+CCR7+. The base sequence is TGTGCCAGCAGCTCCCGGGAGGACTCCGCTCAAGAGACCCAGTACTTC. This encodes CASSSREDSAQETQYF.